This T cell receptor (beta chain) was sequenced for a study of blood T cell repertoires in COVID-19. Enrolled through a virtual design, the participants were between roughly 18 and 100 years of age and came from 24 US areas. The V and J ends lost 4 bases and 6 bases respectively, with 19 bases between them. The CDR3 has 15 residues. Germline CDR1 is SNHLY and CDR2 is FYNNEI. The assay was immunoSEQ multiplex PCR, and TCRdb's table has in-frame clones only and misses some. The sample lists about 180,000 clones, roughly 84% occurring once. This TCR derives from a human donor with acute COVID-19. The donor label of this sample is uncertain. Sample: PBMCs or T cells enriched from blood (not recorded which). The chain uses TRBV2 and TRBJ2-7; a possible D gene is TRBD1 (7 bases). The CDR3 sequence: CASSAGPSQGGEQYF. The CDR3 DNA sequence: TGTGCCAGCAGTGCGGGCCCATCTCAGGGGGGCGAGCAGTACTTC.